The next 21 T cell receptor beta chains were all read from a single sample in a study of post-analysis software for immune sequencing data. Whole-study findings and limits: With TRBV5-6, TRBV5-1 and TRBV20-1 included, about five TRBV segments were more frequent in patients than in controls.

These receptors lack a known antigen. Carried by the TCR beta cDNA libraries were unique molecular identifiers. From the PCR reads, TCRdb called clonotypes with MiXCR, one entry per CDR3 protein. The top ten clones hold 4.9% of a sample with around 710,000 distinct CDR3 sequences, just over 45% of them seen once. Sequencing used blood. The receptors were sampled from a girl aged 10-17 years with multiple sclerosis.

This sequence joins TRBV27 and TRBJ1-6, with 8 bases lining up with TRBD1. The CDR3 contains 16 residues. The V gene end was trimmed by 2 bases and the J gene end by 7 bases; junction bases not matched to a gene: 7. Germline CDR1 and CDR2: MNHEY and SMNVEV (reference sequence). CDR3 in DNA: TGTGCCAGCAGTTTACCACGACAGGGGCTAAATTCACCCCTCCACTTT. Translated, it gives CASSLPRQGLNSPLHF.

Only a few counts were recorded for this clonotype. The chain's CDR3 is CASSATRGDRVNEQFF. DNA for the CDR3: TGTGCCAGCAGCGCTACTCGGGGTGACAGGGTCAATGAGCAGTTCTTC. V usage is TRBV9 and J usage is TRBJ2-1; 7 bases map to TRBD1. CDR1 is SGDLS and CDR2 is YYNGEE in the germline V gene. The CDR3 sequence is 16 residues long. Losses at the gene ends were 3 bases for V and 6 bases for J; bases not matched to a gene: 12.

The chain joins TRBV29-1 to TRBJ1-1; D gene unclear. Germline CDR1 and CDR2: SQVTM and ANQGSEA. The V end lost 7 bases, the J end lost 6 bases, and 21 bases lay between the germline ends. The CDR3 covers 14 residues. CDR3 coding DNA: TGCAGCGGGGAGGTGAAAGGGAGAGGATCTGAAGCTTTCTTT. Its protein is CSGEVKGRGSEAFF.

CDR3: CAWSGGREQYF. The CDR3 DNA reads as TGTGCCTGGAGTGGCGGGCGAGAGCAGTACTTC. The rearrangement links TRBV30 to TRBJ2-4; a possible D gene is TRBD2 (5 bases). This CDR3 comprises 11 residues. Germline V gene lookup returns CDR1 GTSNPN and CDR2 SVGIG (reference sequence). V gave up 1 base and J gave up 13 bases, with 11 bases separating them.

The CDR3, as DNA: TGTGCCAGCAGCGCAGCCCGCCTAGCGGGAGGATACAATGAGCAGTTCTTC. Residues: CASSAARLAGGYNEQFF. The chain has TRBV9 and TRBJ2-1, with 11 bases lining up with TRBD2. CDR3 length: 17 amino acids. The ends lost 3 bases at V and 4 bases at J; junction bases unmatched: 9. Germline V gene lookup returns CDR1 SGDLS and CDR2 YYNGEE.

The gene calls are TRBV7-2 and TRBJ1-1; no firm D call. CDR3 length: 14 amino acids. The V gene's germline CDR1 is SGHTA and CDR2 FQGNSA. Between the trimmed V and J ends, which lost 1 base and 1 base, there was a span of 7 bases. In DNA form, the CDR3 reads TGTGCCAGCAGCTTAGACGGATCGAACACTGAAGCTTTCTTT. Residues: CASSLDGSNTEAFF.

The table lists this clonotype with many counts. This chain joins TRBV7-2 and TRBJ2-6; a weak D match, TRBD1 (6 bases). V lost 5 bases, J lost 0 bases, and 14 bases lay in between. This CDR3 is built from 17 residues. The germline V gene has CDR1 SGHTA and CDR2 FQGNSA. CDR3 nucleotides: TGTGCCAGCAGCGGACAGATCATGCTCTCTGGGGCCAACGTCCTGACTTTC. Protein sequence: CASSGQIMLSGANVLTF. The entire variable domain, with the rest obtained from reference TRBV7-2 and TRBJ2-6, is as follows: GAGVSQSPSNKVTEKGKDVELRCDPISGHTALYWYRQSLGQGLEFLIYFQGNSAPDKSGLPSDRFSAERTGGSVSTLTIQRTQQEDSAVYLCASSGQIMLSGANVLTFGAGSRLTVL.

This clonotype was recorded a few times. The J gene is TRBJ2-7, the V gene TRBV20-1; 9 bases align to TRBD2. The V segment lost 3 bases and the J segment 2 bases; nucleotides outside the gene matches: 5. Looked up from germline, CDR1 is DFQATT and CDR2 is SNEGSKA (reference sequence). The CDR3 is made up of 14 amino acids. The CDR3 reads CSASGLANTYEQYF. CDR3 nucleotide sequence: TGCAGTGCTAGCGGACTAGCGAATACCTACGAGCAGTACTTC.

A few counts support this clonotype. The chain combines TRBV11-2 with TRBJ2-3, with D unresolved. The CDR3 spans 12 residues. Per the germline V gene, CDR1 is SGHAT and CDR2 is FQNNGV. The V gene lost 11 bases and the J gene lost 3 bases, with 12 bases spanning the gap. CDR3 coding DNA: TGTGCCGCGAGCCCAACAACAGATACGCAGTATTTT. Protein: CAASPTTDTQYF.

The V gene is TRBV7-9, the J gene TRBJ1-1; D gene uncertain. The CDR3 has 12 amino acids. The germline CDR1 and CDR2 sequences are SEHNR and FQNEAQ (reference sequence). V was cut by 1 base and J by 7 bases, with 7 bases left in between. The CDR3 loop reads CASSLGASEAFF. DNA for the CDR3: TGTGCCAGCAGCTTAGGGGCGAGTGAAGCTTTCTTT.

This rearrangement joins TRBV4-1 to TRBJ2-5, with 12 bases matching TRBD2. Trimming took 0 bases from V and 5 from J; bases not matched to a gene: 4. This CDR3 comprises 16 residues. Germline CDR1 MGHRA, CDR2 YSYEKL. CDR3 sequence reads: CASSQDRLAGVETQYF. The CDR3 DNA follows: TGCGCCAGCAGCCAAGATAGACTAGCGGGAGTTGAGACCCAGTACTTC.

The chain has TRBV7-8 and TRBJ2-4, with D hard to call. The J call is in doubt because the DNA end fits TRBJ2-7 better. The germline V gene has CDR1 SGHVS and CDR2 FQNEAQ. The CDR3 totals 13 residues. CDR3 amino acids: CASSLEFAYEQYF. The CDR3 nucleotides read TGTGCCAGCAGCTTAGAGTTTGCCTACGAGCAGTACTTC.

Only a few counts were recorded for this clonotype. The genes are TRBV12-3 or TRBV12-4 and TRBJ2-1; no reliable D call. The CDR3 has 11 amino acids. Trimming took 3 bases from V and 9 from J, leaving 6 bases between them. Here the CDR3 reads CASSFKGEQFF. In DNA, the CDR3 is TGTGCCAGCAGTTTTAAGGGTGAGCAGTTCTTC.

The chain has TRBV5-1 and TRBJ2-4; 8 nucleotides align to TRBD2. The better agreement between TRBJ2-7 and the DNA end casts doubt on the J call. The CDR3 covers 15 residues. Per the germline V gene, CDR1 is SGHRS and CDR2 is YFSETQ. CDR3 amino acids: CASSLELAAFYEQYF. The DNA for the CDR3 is TGCGCCAGCAGCTTGGAACTAGCGGCATTCTACGAGCAGTACTTC.

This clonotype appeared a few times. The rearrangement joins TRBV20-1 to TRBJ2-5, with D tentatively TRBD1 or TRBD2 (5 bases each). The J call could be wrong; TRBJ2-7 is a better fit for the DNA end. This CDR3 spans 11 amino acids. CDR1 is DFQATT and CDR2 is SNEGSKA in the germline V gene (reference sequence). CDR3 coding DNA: TGCAGTGCTAGGGGGGTACGCGAGCAGTACTTC. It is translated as CSARGVREQYF.

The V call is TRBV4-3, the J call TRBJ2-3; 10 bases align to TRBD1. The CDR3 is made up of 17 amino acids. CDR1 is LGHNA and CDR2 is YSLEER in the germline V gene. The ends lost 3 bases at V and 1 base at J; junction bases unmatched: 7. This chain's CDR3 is CASSQESGTGGTDTQYF. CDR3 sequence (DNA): TGCGCCAGCAGCCAGGAATCCGGGACAGGGGGCACAGATACGCAGTATTTT.

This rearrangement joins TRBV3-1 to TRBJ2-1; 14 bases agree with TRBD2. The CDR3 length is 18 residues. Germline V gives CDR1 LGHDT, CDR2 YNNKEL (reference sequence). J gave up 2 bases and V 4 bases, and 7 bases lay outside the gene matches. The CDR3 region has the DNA TGTGCCAGCAGCCGTCAGGGACTAGCGGGAGCCACCTACAATGAGCAGTTCTTC. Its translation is CASSRQGLAGATYNEQFF.

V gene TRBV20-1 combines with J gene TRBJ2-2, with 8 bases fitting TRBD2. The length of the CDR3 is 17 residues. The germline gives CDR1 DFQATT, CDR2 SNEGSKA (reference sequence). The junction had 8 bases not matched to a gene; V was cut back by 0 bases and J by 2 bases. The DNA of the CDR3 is TGCAGTGCTAGAGATCCTTACCGGACTAGCAACACCGGGGAGCTGTTTTTT. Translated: CSARDPYRTSNTGELFF.

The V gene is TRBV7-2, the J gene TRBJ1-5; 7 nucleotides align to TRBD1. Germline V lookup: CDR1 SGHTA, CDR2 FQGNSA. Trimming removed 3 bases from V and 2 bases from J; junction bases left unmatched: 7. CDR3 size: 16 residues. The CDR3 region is CASSLSGQDRNQPQHF. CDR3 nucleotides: TGTGCCAGCAGCTTGAGCGGACAGGACCGCAATCAGCCCCAGCATTTT.

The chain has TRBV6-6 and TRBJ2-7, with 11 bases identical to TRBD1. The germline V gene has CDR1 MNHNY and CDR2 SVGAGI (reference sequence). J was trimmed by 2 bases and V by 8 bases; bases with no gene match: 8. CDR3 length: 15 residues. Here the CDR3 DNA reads TGTGCCAGCCTCAGGGACAGGGGGGTCACCTACGAGCAGTACTTC. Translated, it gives CASLRDRGVTYEQYF.

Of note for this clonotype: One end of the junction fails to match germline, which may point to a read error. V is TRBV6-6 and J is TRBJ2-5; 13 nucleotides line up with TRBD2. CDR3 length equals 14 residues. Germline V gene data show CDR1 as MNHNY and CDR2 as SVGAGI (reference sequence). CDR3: CASGTSGIQGTQYF. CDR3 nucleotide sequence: TGTGCCAGCGGGACTAGCGGGATTCAAGGGACCCAGTACTTC.